The 10 T cell receptor beta chains below were found in one sample sequenced in a study of cytomegalovirus exposure and HLA in healthy donors. PCR involved 60 Vbeta and 13 Jbeta primers. Some clones are missing from TCRdb's copy, which holds only in-frame ones; the method was immunoSEQ multiplex PCR. The table lists some 85,000 clones, approximately 84% of them singletons, with around 2.3% in the top ten. Sequenced input: PBMCs. The source is a man aged 18-30 years in good health and CMV-seronegative.

This clone was recorded a few times. V and J are TRBV30 and TRBJ2-2; 7 nucleotides agree with TRBD1. This CDR3 is built from 13 residues. CDR1 GTSNPN and CDR2 SVGIG come from the germline V gene (reference sequence). J lost 1 base, V lost 5 bases, and 1 base had no gene match. The DNA of the CDR3 is TGTGCCTGGCGGGACAGGAACACCGGGGAGCTGTTTTTT. The encoded protein is CAWRDRNTGELFF.

The rearrangement joins TRBV30 to TRBJ2-5, with TRBD2 matching 9 bases. Germline trimming cut 5 bases from V and 2 bases from J; bases unmatched to any gene: 3. Germline CDR1 reads GTSNPN; CDR2 reads SVGIG (reference sequence). The CDR3 sequence is 13 residues long. The CDR3 DNA sequence: TGTGCCTGGCAGACTAGCGGACAAGAGACCCAGTACTTC. As protein: CAWQTSGQETQYF.

The chain is built from TRBV19 and TRBJ1-5; D unclear. This CDR3 comprises 15 residues. Trimming removed 4 bases from V and 0 bases from J, with 10 bases in between. In germline, CDR1 is LNHDA, CDR2 SQIVND (reference sequence). CDR3 region: CASSTRGISNQPQHF. CDR3 bases: TGTGCCAGTAGTACCCGAGGGATTAGCAATCAGCCCCAGCATTTT.

Worth noting for this clone: At one end the junction does not follow the germline gene, possibly because of a read error. The chain is built from TRBV30 and TRBJ1-1; D not resolved. CDR1 is GTSNPN and CDR2 is SVGIG in the germline V gene (reference sequence). The CDR3 contains 11 residues. The CDR3 nucleotides read TGTGCCGGGAGGGCTCACACTGAAGCTTTCTTT. Its translation is CAGRAHTEAFF.

This chain joins TRBV5-1 and TRBJ1-5; D perhaps matches TRBD1 (6 bases). The CDR3 is 14 residues long. Germline CDR1 reads SGHRS; CDR2 reads YFSETQ. Deletions cut 1 base from V and 2 bases from J, with 7 bases between. The CDR3 loop reads CASSLKGGNQPQHF. The CDR3 DNA sequence: TGCGCCAGCAGCTTGAAGGGGGGCAATCAGCCCCAGCATTTT.

As DNA, the CDR3 is TGTGCCAGCAGCTTACCGGGACTAGACCGCAATGAGCAGTTCTTC. Its protein product is CASSLPGLDRNEQFF. This sequence joins TRBV5-8 and TRBJ2-1, with 8 nucleotides matching TRBD2. V lost 2 bases to trimming and J lost 6 bases; unmatched junction nucleotides: 7. This CDR3 has 15 residues. The germline V gene encodes CDR1 SGHTS and CDR2 YDEGEE. The variable domain in full, with the rest retrieved from reference TRBV5-8 and TRBJ2-1, is EAGVTQSPTHLIKTRGQQATLRCSPISGHTSVYWYQQALGLGLQFLLWYDEGEERNRGNFPPRFSGRQFPNYSSELNVNALELEDSALYLCASSLPGLDRNEQFFGPGTRLTVL.

The V call is TRBV6-5, the J call TRBJ2-1, with a tentative D call TRBD2 (5 bases). The V and J ends lost 10 bases and 5 bases respectively, with 15 bases between them. The CDR3 has 13 residues. Germline V gives CDR1 MNHEY, CDR2 SVGAGI. The CDR3, as DNA: TGTGCCACCGCAAGAGAGGGTCACAATGAGCAGTTCTTC. This codes for CATAREGHNEQFF.

The J gene is TRBJ2-7, the V gene TRBV6-1; possibly TRBD2 for D (6 bases). The CDR3 is 14 residues long. Germline V gives CDR1 MNHNS, CDR2 SASEGT. V lost 3 bases, J lost 5 bases, and 14 bases lay in between. The CDR3 nucleotides are TGTGCCAGCAGTGATGGTCGGGAGTGGGACGAGCAGTACTTC. Its protein is CASSDGREWDEQYF.

CDR3 region: CASSTTVQGNSPLHF. The CDR3 DNA sequence: TGTGCCAGCAGCACAACGGTACAGGGTAATTCACCCCTCCACTTT. The V and J genes are TRBV7-2 and TRBJ1-6; D is possibly TRBD1 (6 bases). Germline CDR1 is SGHTA and CDR2 is FQGNSA. V was trimmed by 5 bases and J by 6 bases, leaving 14 bases between them. This CDR3 has 15 residues.

This clone appeared once. The chain links TRBV5-8 to TRBJ2-7; TRBD2 agrees at 7 bases. The germline V gene has CDR1 SGHTS and CDR2 YDEGEE. V was pared by 0 bases and J by 4 bases, with 7 bases of the junction left unmatched. CDR3 length: 15 residues. CDR3 bases: TGTGCCAGCAGCTTGGCCGGGGGGACGGTTTACGAGCAGTACTTC. Its protein is CASSLAGGTVYEQYF.